This T cell receptor (beta chain) was obtained from a study of blood T cell repertoires in COVID-19 (dated by TCRdb to between 2020 and 2021). In the study overall: Samples covering the acute and convalescent phases of COVID-19 were provided by collaborators in the United States, Italy and Spain. HLA class I and class II types, where available, came from metadata supplied by the sample provider rather than from assay-based typing. The prospective study material was composed of cDNA or gDNA derived from T cells, B-cell-depleted T cells, or PBMCs. The sample metadata nearly always contained a de-identified subject ID, COVID-19 status, age in years and sex. A freely available public database, intended as a resource for researchers studying the immune response to SARS-CoV-2, is where the repertoires were released. Deeply sampled blood TCRbeta repertoires from subjects exposed to, actively infected with, or recovered from COVID-19 were included in the dataset. The samples were drawn from the first 160 participants of the ongoing ImmuneRACE study and from under 1,500 subjects provided by 6 global collaborators. Findings and caveats that apply to the study as a whole: The quantity of clinical and demographic metadata differed by source and by participant and was supplied without curation.

In Seattle, one collaborating source enrolled patients while the infection was active and tracked those patients longitudinally over the course of disease. Each collaborating institution followed its own protocols to collect whole blood in K2EDTA tubes. For TCRbeta analysis, collaborators shipped samples as frozen whole blood, isolated PBMCs, or DNA extracted from either of those sample types. The immunoSEQ Assay, a bias-controlled multiplex PCR, was used to amplify TCRbeta CDR3 regions from genomic DNA. Per the source publication's procedure: Nucleated cell counts per sample were estimated from amplification of reference gene primers within the assay. To quantify the absolute abundance of each unique TCRbeta CDR3 rearrangement, sequence reads were collapsed and filtered. For each sample, productive Simpson clonality was calculated as the square root of Simpson's diversity index over productive rearrangements. TCRdb provides this immuneACCESS table in a form limited to in-frame rearrangements. Some clones are lacking; in checked studies, under half of them reflect an unresolved V gene, and why the rest are absent is not known. D and trimming come from the DNA, and the V and J calls and clone size come from that table. Counted in this sample were about 160,000 clones; around nine tenths of them appeared once. Together, the top ten hold under 13% of the sample.

Notes on this clone: No antigen is known for it. No qualities accompany the bases; no much larger clone lies one base away.

The CDR3, from cysteine to phenylalanine, totals 17 residues. Solely the CDR3 DNA is kept, with 51 bases framed from the first base. Reading the germline V gene (reference sequence) gives CDR1 MNHEY and CDR2 SMNVEV. V loses 2 bases of germline sequence and J loses 0 bases, and the interval between the two ends is 13 bases. The source of this sequence is a woman in her 70s with COVID-19, enrolled during active disease. The receptor chain draws on TRBV27 and TRBJ2-2; the D gene is perhaps TRBD1, on 6 matching bases. The sequencing sample was made of peripheral blood. The sequence in DNA is TGTGCCAGCAGTTTAGGAACAGGGTGGGCGAACACCGGGGAGCTGTTTTTT. Translation gives CASSLGTGWANTGELFF.